This TCR beta chain was captured in a study of blood T cell repertoires in COVID-19. The CDR3 extends over 14 amino acids. Germline V gives CDR1 KGHSH, CDR2 LQKENI. Germline trimming cut 6 bases from V and 7 bases from J; bases unmatched to any gene: 6. The assay was immunoSEQ multiplex PCR, and TCRdb's table has in-frame clones only and misses some. The sample carries about 60,000 clones, roughly 80% recorded once. Sequenced input: PBMCs or T cells enriched from blood (not recorded which). The rearrangement links TRBV18 to TRBJ1-4, with TRBD1 matching over 9 bases. This sequence was found in a middle-aged woman with acute COVID-19. CDR3 amino acids: CASSGTGLSEKLFF. In DNA form, the CDR3 reads TGTGCCAGCTCCGGGACAGGGTTGAGTGAAAAACTGTTTTTT.